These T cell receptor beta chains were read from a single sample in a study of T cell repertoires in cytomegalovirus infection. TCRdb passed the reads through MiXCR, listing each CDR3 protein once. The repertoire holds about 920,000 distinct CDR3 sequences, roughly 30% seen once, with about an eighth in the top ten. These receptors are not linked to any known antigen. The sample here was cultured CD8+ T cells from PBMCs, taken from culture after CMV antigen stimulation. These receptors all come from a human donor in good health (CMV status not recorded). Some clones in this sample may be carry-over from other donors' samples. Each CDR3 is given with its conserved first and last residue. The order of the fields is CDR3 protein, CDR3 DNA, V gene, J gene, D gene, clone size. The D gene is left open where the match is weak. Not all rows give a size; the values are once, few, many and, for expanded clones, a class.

CASSYSRGGGGNQPQHF	TGTGCCAGTAGTTACTCCAGAGGGGGGGGCGGCAATCAGCCCCAGCATTTT	TRBV6-2/TRBV6-3	TRBJ1-5	-	-
CASGLAGGTSYNEQFF	TGTGCCAGCGGGCTAGCGGGGGGAACCTCCTACAATGAGCAGTTCTTC	TRBV7-6	TRBJ2-1	TRBD2	many
CASSLETGLFDEQFF	TGTGCCAGCAGCTTGGAGACAGGGCTTTTCGATGAGCAGTTCTTC	TRBV11-3	TRBJ2-1	TRBD1	many
CASSKELPGTGGRDNQPQHF	TGTGCCAGCAGTAAGGAACTCCCCGGGACAGGGGGCCGGGACAATCAGCCCCAGCATTTT	TRBV12-3/TRBV12-4	TRBJ1-5	TRBD1	few
CASSLSRYTDTQYF	TGTGCCAGCAGTTTAAGCAGGTACACAGATACGCAGTATTTT	TRBV27	TRBJ2-3	-	few
CASSQREQGTYQPQHF	TGCGCCAGCAGCCAGAGGGAACAGGGGACATATCAGCCCCAGCATTTT	TRBV4-1	TRBJ1-5	TRBD1	-
CVSTEDGLDEQYF	TGTGTCAGCACCGAGGACGGGCTTGACGAGCAGTACTTC	TRBV12-3/TRBV12-4	TRBJ2-7	-	-
CASSIRGGTYNEQFF	TGTGCCAGTAGTATTAGAGGGGGCACCTACAATGAGCAGTTCTTC	TRBV19	TRBJ2-1	TRBD1	many
CSARSWDLGETQYF	TGCAGTGCTAGATCCTGGGACTTAGGGGAGACCCAGTACTTC	TRBV20-1	TRBJ2-5	-	-
CASSLSMASGATSTDTQYF	TGTGCCAGCAGCTTATCGATGGCTAGCGGGGCGACGAGCACAGATACGCAGTATTTT	TRBV7-6	TRBJ2-3	TRBD2	many
CASSFQVRDSDHGYTF	TGTGCCAGCAGTTTCCAGGTTCGGGACAGCGACCATGGCTACACCTTC	TRBV5-5	TRBJ1-2	TRBD1	-
CASSPQAYNEQFF	TGTGCCAGCAGCCCGCAGGCCTACAATGAGCAGTTCTTC	TRBV6-1	TRBJ2-1	-	few
CSASDSNEQFF	TGCAGTGCTAGTGATAGCAATGAGCAGTTCTTC	TRBV20-1	TRBJ2-1	-	-
CVSSLGTVSGNTIYF	TGTGTCAGCAGCTTAGGGACAGTCTCTGGAAACACCATATATTTT	TRBV9	TRBJ1-3	TRBD1	-
CAIPSGVEENTEAFF	TGTGCCATCCCGTCGGGAGTGGAGGAGAACACTGAAGCTTTCTTT	TRBV2	TRBJ1-1	-	once
CASSYGLGNQPQHF	TGTGCCAGCAGTTACGGGTTAGGGAATCAGCCCCAGCATTTT	TRBV6-2/TRBV6-3	TRBJ1-5	-	medium-sized
CASSMGDRILAKNIQYF	TGTGCCAGTAGTATGGGGGACAGGATCTTAGCCAAAAACATTCAGTACTTC	TRBV19	TRBJ2-4	TRBD1	-
CASSLAGQGTGELFF	TGTGCCAGCAGCTTAGCGGGCCAGGGCACCGGGGAGCTGTTTTTT	TRBV7-6	TRBJ2-2	-	-
CASSLEAGGASTEAFF	TGCGCCAGCAGCTTGGAGGCAGGGGGCGCGAGCACTGAAGCTTTCTTT	TRBV5-1	TRBJ1-1	TRBD1	-
CASSLGTSGGGNEQFF	TGTGCCAGCAGTCTAGGGACTAGCGGGGGCGGGAATGAGCAGTTCTTC	TRBV27	TRBJ2-1	TRBD2	few
CASSSQGYRNQPQHF	TGTGCCAGTAGTTCACAGGGATATCGCAATCAGCCCCAGCATTTT	TRBV19	TRBJ1-5	-	-
CASSRTRQGTDTQYF	TGTGCCAGCAGCCGGACTAGACAGGGAACAGATACGCAGTATTTT	TRBV3-1	TRBJ2-3	-	-
CASSSLQGGRYWELFF	TGTGCCAGCAGTTCCCTTCAGGGGGGCCGATACTGGGAGCTGTTTTTT	TRBV6-5	TRBJ2-2	-	-
CASSRGQGPEQYF	TGTGCCAGCAGTCGGGGACAGGGCCCCGAGCAGTACTTC	TRBV6-6	TRBJ2-7	TRBD1	-
CASSYRFPGYTDTQYF	TGTGCCAGCAGTTATCGATTTCCGGGCTACACAGATACGCAGTATTTT	TRBV6-5	TRBJ2-3	-	-
CASSIGLFYNEQFF	TGTGCCAGTAGTATAGGGCTTTTTTACAATGAGCAGTTCTTC	TRBV19	TRBJ2-1	-	few
CASSSSGGGTQYF	TGTGCCAGCAGTTCTAGCGGGGGAGGTACGCAGTATTTT	TRBV6-1	TRBJ2-3	TRBD2	few
CASSGDRATGELFF	TGTGCCAGCAGCGGGGACAGGGCCACCGGGGAGCTGTTTTTT	TRBV14	TRBJ2-2	TRBD1	once
CASSENSMNQPQHF	TGTGCCAGCAGTGAAAACAGTATGAATCAGCCCCAGCATTTT	TRBV25-1	TRBJ1-5	-	-
CASRQGMNTEAFF	TGTGCCAGCAGACAGGGGATGAACACTGAAGCTTTCTTT	TRBV25-1	TRBJ1-1	TRBD1	few
CATSRSRGIRGSDQPQHF	TGTGCCACCAGCCGCTCGCGGGGCATCAGGGGGAGCGATCAGCCCCAGCATTTT	TRBV15	TRBJ1-5	TRBD1	few
CASSLAGTAYGYTF	TGTGCCAGCAGCTTAGCGGGAACAGCCTATGGCTACACCTTC	TRBV7-6	TRBJ1-2	-	many
CASRPSGGYEQFF	TGTGCCAGCAGGCCGTCAGGGGGCTATGAGCAGTTCTTC	TRBV12-3/TRBV12-4	TRBJ2-1	TRBD1	-
CATHSRREVGYTF	TGTGCCACCCACTCCAGGAGGGAGGTTGGCTACACCTTC	TRBV19	TRBJ1-2	-	few
CASSMGRAKRQSPNTEAFF	TGTGCCAGTAGTATGGGAAGGGCGAAGCGACAGAGTCCGAACACTGAAGCTTTCTTT	TRBV19	TRBJ1-1	-	few
CASSYSTSWGNEQFF	TGTGCCAGCAGTTACTCTACTAGTTGGGGCAATGAGCAGTTCTTC	TRBV6-2/TRBV6-3	TRBJ2-1	-	few
CASRQQGGLEKLFF	TGTGCCAGCAGACAACAGGGGGGACTTGAAAAACTGTTTTTT	TRBV27	TRBJ1-4	TRBD1	-